This T cell receptor beta chain was captured by sequencing in a study of T cell repertoires in aging, cancer and after chemotherapy. Study details: Donors were grouped into six age bands spanning 30 or younger through 70 or older.

Amplification of TCR beta used genomic DNA extracted from peripheral blood. Rearranged V-D-J TRB sequences were amplified with a mixed TRB-A/B primer pool. TCRdb called the multiplex PCR reads again in MiXCR, with one record for every CDR3 protein. The table has approximately 2,000 distinct CDR3 sequences, around a quarter seen once. J lost 6 bases, V lost 6 bases, and 6 bases had no gene match. The CDR3 covers 13 residues. In germline, CDR1 is MNHEY, CDR2 SVGAGI. Sequencing was done on a sample of blood. The J gene is TRBJ2-7, the V gene TRBV6-5; 9 bases map to TRBD1. This TCR was sampled from a human donor with a solid tumor. This CDR3 reads CASRGQGFGEQYF. CDR3 nucleotide sequence: TGTGCCAGCAGGGGACAGGGCTTTGGCGAGCAGTACTTC.